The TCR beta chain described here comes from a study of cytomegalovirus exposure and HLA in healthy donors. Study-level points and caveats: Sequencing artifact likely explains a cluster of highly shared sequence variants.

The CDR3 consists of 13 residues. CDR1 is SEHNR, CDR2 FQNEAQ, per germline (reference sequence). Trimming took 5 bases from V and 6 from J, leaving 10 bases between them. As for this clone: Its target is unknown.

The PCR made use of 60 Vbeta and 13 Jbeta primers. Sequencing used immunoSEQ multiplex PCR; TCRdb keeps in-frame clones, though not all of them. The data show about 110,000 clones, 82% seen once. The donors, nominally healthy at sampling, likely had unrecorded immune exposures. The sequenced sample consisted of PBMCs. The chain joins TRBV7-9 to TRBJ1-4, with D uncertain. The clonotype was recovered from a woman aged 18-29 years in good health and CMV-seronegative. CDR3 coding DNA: TGTGCCAGCAGCCGCCCCCAGGATGAAAAACTGTTTTTT. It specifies CASSRPQDEKLFF.